The next 18 T cell receptor beta chains were all read from a single sample in a study of T cells in localized non-small cell lung cancer. Measured with immunoSEQ multiplex PCR; TCRdb has only the in-frame clones, and not every one. This sample has approximately 28,000 clones, with around 92% found just once. The sequenced sample was peripheral blood mononuclear cells, obtained before any cancer treatment. Every receptor here comes from a woman aged 35 to 75 with stage III lung adenocarcinoma.

This chain uses TRBV28 with TRBJ1-5, with TRBD1 as a possible D gene (5 bases). Germline CDR1 and CDR2: MDHEN and SYDVKM. CDR3 length: 16 amino acids. Trimming took off 5 bases at V and 0 bases at J, with 14 bases between the two ends. CDR3 sequence reads: CASSPGRGNSNQPQHF. The CDR3 DNA follows: TGTGCCAGCAGTCCCGGGAGGGGAAATAGCAATCAGCCCCAGCATTTT. The whole variable domain, filled in from reference TRBV28 and TRBJ1-5, reads DVKVTQSSRYLVKRTGEKVFLECVQDMDHENMFWYRQDPGLGLRLIYFSYDVKMKEKGDIPEGYSVSREKKERFSLILESASTNQTSMYLCASSPGRGNSNQPQHFGDGTRLSIL.

The V and J genes are TRBV7-9 and TRBJ1-6; the D gene is possibly TRBD1 (5 bases). The germline CDR1 and CDR2 sequences are SEHNR and FQNEAQ (reference sequence). V lost 4 bases to trimming and J lost 10 bases, with 17 bases between them. The CDR3 has 15 residues. For the CDR3, the DNA is TGTGCCAGCAGCTGGGGCGGAGGAGGAGGGTCACCCCTCCACTTT. It yields the protein CASSWGGGGGSPLHF.

The chain is built from TRBV6-1 and TRBJ2-3; no firm D call. There are 12 residues in the CDR3. Trimming stripped 6 bases from V and 2 bases from J, with 6 bases between. From germline, CDR1 is MNHNS and CDR2 SASEGT. CDR3 sequence (DNA): TGTGCCAGCAGCGGGTACACAGATACGCAGTATTTT. Protein: CASSGYTDTQYF.

The chain combines TRBV5-1 with TRBJ1-4, with a tentative D call TRBD1 (5 bases). This CDR3 is 15 amino acids long. Germline values: CDR1 SGHRS, CDR2 YFSETQ. V lost 1 base to trimming and J lost 7 bases, with 14 bases between them. The CDR3 reads CASSLTGRGSEKLFF. In nucleotides, the CDR3 is TGCGCCAGCAGCTTGACAGGCAGAGGAAGTGAAAAACTGTTTTTT.

The chain combines TRBV4-1 with TRBJ1-6; D is undetermined. The CDR3 runs to 13 residues. The V and J ends lost 0 bases and 5 bases respectively, with 2 bases between them. CDR1 MGHRA and CDR2 YSYEKL come from the germline V gene. The CDR3 loop is CASSQENNSPLHF. In DNA, the CDR3 is TGCGCCAGCAGCCAAGAGAATAATTCACCCCTCCACTTT.

This chain uses TRBV5-1 with TRBJ2-5, with D uncertain. The CDR3 runs to 12 residues. V was shortened by 4 bases and J by 4 bases, with 8 bases between the two germline ends. Germline V gives CDR1 SGHRS, CDR2 YFSETQ. CDR3 DNA sequence: TGCGCCAGCAGCCCCCCCGCAGAGACCCAGTACTTC. This translates into CASSPPAETQYF.

The V gene is TRBV6-6, the J gene TRBJ1-4, with D unclear. Looked up from germline, CDR1 is MNHNY and CDR2 is SVGAGI (reference sequence). V lost 7 bases to trimming and J lost 0 bases, with 15 bases between them. The CDR3 has 16 amino acids. CDR3 in amino acids: CASNEGPFATNEKLFF. In nucleotides, the CDR3 is TGTGCCAGCAATGAGGGCCCTTTCGCAACTAATGAAAAACTGTTTTTT.

The chain has TRBV2 and TRBJ1-6; no clear D. Germline assignment: CDR1 SNHLY and CDR2 FYNNEI. The CDR3 is made up of 13 amino acids. The V end was cut by 0 bases, the J end by 4 bases, with 1 base between. The CDR3 nucleotides read TGTGCCAGCAGTGAAGCATATAATTCACCCCTCCACTTT. It yields the protein CASSEAYNSPLHF.

The chain couples TRBV28 to TRBJ2-3, with 7 bases identical to TRBD1. The CDR3 is 16 residues long. The germline V gene has CDR1 MDHEN and CDR2 SYDVKM. The trim removed 3 bases at V and 5 bases at J, leaving 11 bases unmatched. Here the CDR3 reads CASSLPQGQGEDTQYF. The CDR3 bases are TGTGCCAGCAGTTTGCCCCAGGGGCAGGGGGAAGATACGCAGTATTTT.

The rearrangement joins TRBV9 to TRBJ2-2; D tentatively fits TRBD1 or TRBD2 (5 bases each). The V end was cut by 2 bases, the J end by 5 bases, with 16 bases between. The CDR3 covers 16 residues. Germline CDR1 reads SGDLS; CDR2 reads YYNGEE. For the CDR3, the DNA is TGTGCCAGCAGCGTCACCGCAGGGAGTTGGACCGGGGAGCTGTTTTTT. Its translation: CASSVTAGSWTGELFF.

The genes are TRBV2 and TRBJ1-2; 9 bases line up with TRBD1. CDR1 is SNHLY and CDR2 is FYNNEI in the germline V gene. After removal of 6 bases from V and 3 bases from J, the junction contained 5 bases not matched to a gene. This CDR3 contains 14 residues. The CDR3 sequence is CASRIQGADYGYTF. CDR3 coding DNA: TGTGCCAGCAGAATACAGGGGGCGGACTATGGCTACACCTTC.

The gene calls are TRBV27 and TRBJ2-7; D is uncertain. V lost 2 bases, J lost 2 bases, and 10 bases lay in between. Germline V CDR1 and CDR2: MNHEY, SMNVEV (reference sequence). The CDR3 runs to 14 residues. For the CDR3, the DNA is TGTGCCAGCAGTTTAGGACCTACTCCCTACGAGCAGTACTTC. Translating gives CASSLGPTPYEQYF.

V gene TRBV10-3 combines with J gene TRBJ1-2, with D uncertain. Trimming shortened V by 2 bases and J by 5 bases, and 9 bases separated the two germline ends. The CDR3 contains 13 residues. In germline, CDR1 is ENHRY, CDR2 SYGVKD. The CDR3 DNA sequence: TGTGCCATCAGTGAGAACAACGGGTATGGCTACACCTTC. Encoded protein: CAISENNGYGYTF.

The count of this clone is one. In nucleotides, the CDR3 is TGCGCCAGCAGCAACCCCGGGACAGCGGACTATGGCTACACCTTC. Its translation: CASSNPGTADYGYTF. The chain carries TRBV5-1 and TRBJ1-2; TRBD1 agrees at 7 bases. Trimming cost V 4 bases and J 3 bases; bases outside gene matches: 9. Per the germline V gene, CDR1 is SGHRS and CDR2 is YFSETQ. The CDR3 is 15 amino acids.

This chain uses TRBV28 with TRBJ1-2, with no clear D. V lost 5 bases to trimming and J lost 8 bases, with 12 bases between them. The germline gives CDR1 MDHEN, CDR2 SYDVKM. The CDR3 covers 12 residues. Written as DNA, the CDR3 is TGTGCCAGCAGTCTCGACGGATCCGGCTACACCTTC. Protein product: CASSLDGSGYTF.

The rearrangement joins TRBV7-9 to TRBJ2-1, with TRBD1 as a possible D gene (7 bases). CDR3 size: 16 residues. V was shortened by 8 bases and J by 0 bases, with 17 bases between the two germline ends. The V gene's germline CDR1 is SEHNR and CDR2 FQNEAQ (reference sequence). The CDR3 DNA is TGTGCCAGCGGGGGGACAGCGCAAAGCTCCTACAATGAGCAGTTCTTC. Translated, it gives CASGGTAQSSYNEQFF.

This clone was seen just once. The genes are TRBV4-1 and TRBJ1-4; D perhaps matches TRBD1 (6 bases). This CDR3 has 17 residues. V dropped 4 bases and J dropped 0 bases, with 15 bases sitting between them. Per the germline V gene, CDR1 is MGHRA and CDR2 is YSYEKL. CDR3 DNA: TGCGCCAGCAGCCTTCGAAGGGGGGTTGCAACTAATGAAAAACTGTTTTTT. Its protein is CASSLRRGVATNEKLFF.

This clone turned up a few times. This rearrangement joins TRBV28 to TRBJ1-5; D might be TRBD1 (5 bases). Trimming cost V 5 bases and J 7 bases, with 9 bases left between them. The CDR3 is 12 amino acids. Germline V CDR1 and CDR2: MDHEN, SYDVKM. The CDR3 nucleotides read TGTGCCAGCAGTAATGACAGACAGCCCCAGCATTTT. It codes for CASSNDRQPQHF.